A single sample is the source of the 20 T cell receptor beta chains below, sequenced in a study of blood T cell repertoires in COVID-19. The table came from immunoSEQ multiplex PCR; TCRdb's copy has only in-frame clones and leaves some out. The sample lists 100,000 or so clones; about 76% were seen once. Specimen: peripheral blood. Every receptor here comes from a human donor in a cohort sampled during active COVID-19.

The J gene is TRBJ2-7, the V gene TRBV27; D uncertain. Trimming shortened V by 5 bases and J by 3 bases, and 14 bases separated the two germline ends. The CDR3 has 14 residues. Germline loops: CDR1 MNHEY, CDR2 SMNVEV (reference sequence). CDR3: CASSAHSSHYEQYF. The CDR3 region has the DNA TGTGCCAGCAGTGCCCACTCATCTCACTACGAGCAGTACTTC.

This chain links TRBV11-2 with TRBJ2-2; 8 bases align to TRBD2. The CDR3 has 17 amino acids. Germline CDR1 is SGHAT and CDR2 is FQNNGV. Trimming at V came to 5 bases and at J to 7 bases, leaving 15 bases not matched to a gene. CDR3 protein: CASSPGVTASGRGELFF. CDR3 coding DNA: TGTGCCAGCAGCCCCGGGGTCACGGCTAGCGGGCGCGGGGAGCTGTTTTTT. The whole variable domain, filled in from reference TRBV11-2 and TRBJ2-2, reads EAGVAQSPRYKIIEKRQSVAFWCNPISGHATLYWYQQILGQGPKLLIQFQNNGVVDDSQLPKDRFSAERLKGVDSTLKIQPAKLEDSAVYLCASSPGVTASGRGELFFGEGSRLTVL.

The V and J genes are TRBV6-5 and TRBJ2-7; D is possibly TRBD2 (5 bases). V lost 2 bases and J 6 bases, leaving 14 bases between the germline ends. The CDR3 length is 14 residues. The germline V gene has CDR1 MNHEY and CDR2 SVGAGI. DNA of the CDR3: TGTGCCAGCAGTTACGGGGAGAAGGGTGGCGAGCAGTACTTC. Translated: CASSYGEKGGEQYF.

This chain joins TRBV28 and TRBJ1-1; D is unclear. V shed 5 bases and J shed 1 base, with 14 bases lying between them. This CDR3 has 15 residues. The germline gives CDR1 MDHEN, CDR2 SYDVKM. As DNA, the CDR3 is TGTGCCAGCAGTACCCCGGGGTTAGGGAACACTGAAGCTTTCTTT. Residues: CASSTPGLGNTEAFF.

V gene TRBV28 combines with J gene TRBJ1-4, with D uncertain. V was cut by 3 bases and J by 2 bases, with 7 bases left in between. Germline loops: CDR1 MDHEN, CDR2 SYDVKM. The CDR3 consists of 14 residues. The CDR3 protein is CASSFRVTNEKLFF. The CDR3 DNA reads as TGTGCCAGCAGTTTTCGGGTGACTAATGAAAAACTGTTTTTT. Using reference TRBV28 and TRBJ1-4 for the parts outside the CDR3, the full variable domain is DVKVTQSSRYLVKRTGEKVFLECVQDMDHENMFWYRQDPGLGLRLIYFSYDVKMKEKGDIPEGYSVSREKKERFSLILESASTNQTSMYLCASSFRVTNEKLFFGSGTQLSVL.

This chain connects TRBV6-5 to TRBJ2-1; 12 bases match TRBD2. V gave up 6 bases and J gave up 10 bases; unmatched junction bases: 10. CDR1 and CDR2 (germline): MNHEY, SVGAGI. The CDR3 is made up of 15 amino acids. As DNA, the CDR3 is TGTGCCAGCAGAAGACTAGCGGGAGTGTTTTACGAGCAGTTCTTC. As protein: CASRRLAGVFYEQFF.

This rearrangement joins TRBV15 to TRBJ2-1; possibly TRBD1 for D (7 bases). From germline, CDR1 is LNHNV and CDR2 YYDKDF (reference sequence). V lost 3 bases and J 8 bases, leaving 23 bases between the germline ends. The CDR3 extends over 17 amino acids. The CDR3: CATSRALPGGGLDEQFF. DNA of the CDR3: TGTGCCACCAGCAGGGCCCTTCCCGGAGGGGGCCTCGATGAGCAGTTCTTC.

The V gene is TRBV11-3, the J gene TRBJ2-3; D might be TRBD1 (6 bases). The V gene's germline CDR1 is SGHNT and CDR2 YENEEA. This CDR3 is built from 14 residues. With 5 bases removed from V and 4 bases from J, the gap between germline ends came to 13 bases. CDR3 sequence (DNA): TGTGCCAGCAGCCCGGATCCAGGGGCAGATACGCAGTATTTT. Its protein product is CASSPDPGADTQYF.

V gene TRBV20-1 combines with J gene TRBJ1-1, with D possibly being TRBD1 (5 bases). Trimming took 7 bases from V and 7 from J, leaving 13 bases between them. Germline V CDR1 and CDR2: DFQATT, SNEGSKA (reference sequence). This CDR3 is 11 amino acids long. The CDR3 reads CSVLLGLEAFF. In nucleotides, the CDR3 is TGCAGTGTATTATTGGGACTTGAAGCTTTCTTT.

The genes are TRBV30 and TRBJ2-1, with TRBD2 matching 10 bases. This CDR3 comprises 15 residues. J was trimmed by 10 bases and V by 6 bases; bases with no gene match: 15. Germline V lookup: CDR1 GTSNPN, CDR2 SVGIG (reference sequence). The CDR3 DNA follows: TGTGCCTGTGAACCTCCCAGCGGGAGGGCGGGCGAGCAGTTCTTC. It encodes CACEPPSGRAGEQFF.

V usage is TRBV7-6 and J usage is TRBJ1-1, with 10 bases aligning to TRBD1. V shed 0 bases, J shed 5 bases, and the junction held 9 bases outside the gene matches. There are 17 residues in the CDR3. Germline CDR1 reads SGHVS; CDR2 reads FNYEAQ. The CDR3 region is CASSLARRDRGPTEAFF. The CDR3 DNA is TGTGCCAGCAGCTTAGCGCGACGGGACAGGGGACCTACTGAAGCTTTCTTT.

The V gene is TRBV5-1, the J gene TRBJ2-5; TRBD2 is a possible D gene (7 bases). CDR1 and CDR2 (germline): SGHRS, YFSETQ. CDR3 size: 16 residues. With 4 bases removed from V and 5 bases from J, the gap between germline ends came to 21 bases. CDR3 in amino acids: CASSPWREGGQETQYF. The CDR3 region has the DNA TGCGCCAGCAGCCCCTGGAGGGAGGGGGGTCAGGAGACCCAGTACTTC.

The chain recombines TRBV7-2 with TRBJ1-2; TRBD1 aligns across 8 bases. The length of the CDR3 is 14 residues. Germline trimming cut 2 bases from V and 7 bases from J; bases unmatched to any gene: 6. Germline lookup yields CDR1 SGHTA and CDR2 FQGNSA. The CDR3 reads CASSLQGAMSGYTF. The CDR3 nucleotides are TGTGCCAGCAGCTTACAGGGGGCGATGTCTGGCTACACCTTC.

Only a few counts were recorded for this clone. The chain combines TRBV30 with TRBJ1-2; D may be TRBD1 (5 bases). This CDR3 comprises 14 residues. CDR1 and CDR2 from the germline V gene are GTSNPN and SVGIG (reference sequence). Trimming stripped 2 bases from V and 8 bases from J, with 18 bases between. The CDR3: CAWSPGLETRGYTF. The CDR3 DNA reads as TGTGCCTGGAGTCCGGGACTAGAGACCCGCGGCTACACCTTC.

This rearrangement joins TRBV19 to TRBJ2-7; 7 positions match TRBD2. The germline gives CDR1 LNHDA, CDR2 SQIVND (reference sequence). This CDR3 contains 17 residues. J was trimmed by 2 bases and V by 4 bases; bases with no gene match: 14. The DNA of the CDR3 is TGTGCCAGTAGTACTCCCCCTACGTGGGAGGGCCCCTACGAGCAGTACTTC. Translated: CASSTPPTWEGPYEQYF.

V gene TRBV29-1 combines with J gene TRBJ2-7, with TRBD2 matching 15 bases. The CDR3 sequence is 18 residues long. The ends lost 1 base at V and 4 bases at J; junction bases unmatched: 11. Germline CDR1 reads SQVTM; CDR2 reads ANQGSEA. CDR3 sequence reads: CSVEAVTGTSGRFYEQYF. CDR3 nucleotide sequence: TGCAGCGTTGAAGCCGTCACTGGGACTAGCGGGAGGTTTTACGAGCAGTACTTC.

The gene calls are TRBV27 and TRBJ2-5; D remains ambiguous. Germline loops: CDR1 MNHEY, CDR2 SMNVEV (reference sequence). The CDR3 is 13 residues long. Trimming took 3 bases from V and 1 from J, leaving 6 bases between them. DNA for the CDR3: TGTGCCAGCAGTTTTGGAGTCCAAGAGACCCAGTACTTC. Protein sequence: CASSFGVQETQYF.

This clone occurred once. The chain couples TRBV20-1 to TRBJ2-1, with a possible D match to TRBD2 (7 bases). Trimming removed 3 bases at V and 7 bases at J, with 22 bases between. CDR1 DFQATT and CDR2 SNEGSKA come from the germline V gene (reference sequence). The CDR3 runs 16 residues. The CDR3 DNA follows: TGCAGTGCTAGTAGGGGGGCTAGCGGCCCAGGGAATGAGCAGTTCTTC. This sequence encodes CSASRGASGPGNEQFF.

V and J are TRBV7-9 and TRBJ2-3, with 10 positions matching TRBD1. The ends lost 6 bases at V and 1 base at J; junction bases unmatched: 4. This CDR3 has 15 residues. Germline values: CDR1 SEHNR, CDR2 FQNEAQ (reference sequence). This CDR3 reads CASRSGTGGTDTQYF. In DNA, the CDR3 is TGTGCCAGCAGATCCGGGACAGGGGGCACAGATACGCAGTATTTT. The full variable domain, its missing parts supplied by reference TRBV7-9 and TRBJ2-3, is DTGVSQNPRHKITKRGQNVTFRCDPISEHNRLYWYRQTLGQGPEFLTYFQNEAQLEKSRLLSDRFSAERPKGSFSTLEIQRTEQGDSAMYLCASRSGTGGTDTQYFGPGTRLTVL.

V gene TRBV3-1 (or the pseudogene TRBV3-2) combines with J gene TRBJ2-1; TRBD2 might be the D (5 bases). The germline V gene has CDR1 LGHDT and CDR2 YNNKEL (reference sequence). Trimming shortened V by 0 bases and J by 5 bases, and 11 bases separated the two germline ends. CDR3 size: 15 residues. This chain's CDR3 is CASSQDSSADNEQFF. DNA of the CDR3: TGTGCCAGCAGCCAAGATAGTAGCGCGGACAATGAGCAGTTCTTC.